The 13 T cell receptor beta chains in this list originate from one sample, sequenced in a study of blood T cells in healthy people across ages. Primers used in a second PCR of roughly 6 to 11 cycles were a sample-barcoded 5' primer and a J-beta primer mix. One entry per CDR3 protein, called by TCRdb with MiXCR from the 5' RACE reads. The sample consists of fewer than 2 million distinct CDR3 sequences, approximately 39% of them appearing once. Specimen: blood. The receptors were gathered from a human donor in good health.

V and J are TRBV7-9 and TRBJ2-2; 8 bases line up with TRBD2. V shed 5 bases and J 0 bases; nucleotides not matched to a gene: 14. Germline V gene data show CDR1 as SEHNR and CDR2 as FQNEAQ (reference sequence). The CDR3 is 19 amino acids. The CDR3 nucleotides read TGTGCCAGCAGCAACCGAAGGGCAGCGGGAGTTGCGAACACCGGGGAGCTGTTTTTT. Encoded protein: CASSNRRAAGVANTGELFF.

J is TRBJ2-1 and V is TRBV10-3; no reliable D call. The CDR3 covers 11 residues. The germline CDR1 and CDR2 sequences are ENHRY and SYGVKD. V dropped 6 bases and J dropped 8 bases, with 8 bases sitting between them. CDR3 coding DNA: TGTGCCATCAGGGGTTCAGATGAGCAGTTCTTC. This sequence encodes CAIRGSDEQFF.

The V call is TRBV7-2, the J call TRBJ2-7, with no clear D. The CDR3 has 15 residues. The germline V gene encodes CDR1 SGHTA and CDR2 FQGNSA. Trimming took off 2 bases at V and 0 bases at J, with 11 bases between the two ends. This CDR3 is CASSLLTESSYEQYF. The CDR3 DNA is TGTGCCAGCAGCTTACTTACCGAGAGCTCCTACGAGCAGTACTTC.

In regard to this clonotype: Possible read error: a much larger clone is one base away. V usage is TRBV29-1 and J usage is TRBJ2-7, with 9 bases fitting TRBD1. V shed 6 bases, J shed 5 bases, and the junction held 11 bases outside the gene matches. This CDR3 is 14 amino acids long. CDR1 is SQVTM, CDR2 ANQGSEA, per germline. CDR3 region: CSVVRDRARHEQYF. DNA of the CDR3: TGCAGCGTCGTCCGGGACAGGGCTAGGCACGAGCAGTACTTC.

As to this clonotype: One junction end does not reproduce the germline sequence, and a read error may be involved. CDR3 loop: CATSRGGVTEDIYGYTF. The CDR3 bases are TGTGCCACCAGCAGAGGTGGGGTGACAGAGGATATATATGGCTACACCTTT. The chain links TRBV15 to TRBJ1-2, with D tentatively TRBD1 (5 bases). Looked up from germline, CDR1 is LNHNV and CDR2 is YYDKDF (reference sequence). CDR3 length equals 17 residues.

The chain employs TRBV5-1 and TRBJ2-5; 12 nucleotides agree with TRBD2. The CDR3 spans 16 residues. V shed 3 bases, J shed 5 bases, and the junction held 8 bases outside the gene matches. In germline, CDR1 is SGHRS, CDR2 YFSETQ. The chain's CDR3 is CASSSASGGARETQYF. The CDR3 bases are TGCGCCAGCAGCTCGGCTAGCGGGGGGGCCCGGGAGACCCAGTACTTC.

V usage is TRBV6-4 and J usage is TRBJ2-3; maybe TRBD1 (5 bases). CDR3 length equals 13 residues. V lost 5 bases to trimming and J lost 5 bases, with 11 bases between them. Germline V gene data show CDR1 as MRHNA and CDR2 as SNTAGT. Here the CDR3 reads CASSRGMGDTQYF. The CDR3 DNA is TGTGCCAGCAGTAGGGGAATGGGAGATACGCAGTATTTT.

This clonotype showed up just a few times. V is TRBV7-2 and J is TRBJ2-3; D is ambiguous. The germline V gene encodes CDR1 SGHTA and CDR2 FQGNSA. The CDR3 has 16 residues. Trimming removed 5 bases at V and 2 bases at J, with 17 bases between. The CDR3 region is CASSATFRANTDTQYF. CDR3 sequence (DNA): TGTGCCAGCAGCGCCACATTTCGGGCAAACACAGATACGCAGTATTTT.

This clonotype appeared a few times. J is TRBJ2-5 and V is TRBV3-1; D perhaps matches TRBD2 (5 bases). Germline V gene lookup returns CDR1 LGHDT and CDR2 YNNKEL (reference sequence). The CDR3 extends over 17 amino acids. Trimming stripped 4 bases from V and 2 bases from J, with 20 bases between. The CDR3 coding sequence is TGTGCCAGCAGCCCCGGCCGCTTACTAGTTCTTCAAGAGACCCAGTACTTC. This sequence encodes CASSPGRLLVLQETQYF.

This clonotype was observed a handful of times. The rearrangement joins TRBV7-9 to TRBJ1-5; 10 bases match TRBD1. V lost 10 bases and J lost 0; bases outside the gene matches: 6. The CDR3 spans 15 residues. CDR1 is SEHNR, CDR2 FQNEAQ, per germline (reference sequence). The CDR3 sequence: CAIGQGGNSNQPQHF. In DNA, the CDR3 is TGTGCCATCGGACAGGGGGGGAATAGCAATCAGCCCCAGCATTTT.

The genes are TRBV20-1 and TRBJ2-7; D possibly matches TRBD1 or TRBD2 (5 bases each). V lost 4 bases to trimming and J lost 2 bases, with 12 bases between them. The CDR3 is 13 amino acids. Germline V lookup: CDR1 DFQATT, CDR2 SNEGSKA (reference sequence). Written as DNA, the CDR3 is TGCAGTGCTACCGGGACGGATGCCTACGAGCAGTACTTC. It yields the protein CSATGTDAYEQYF.

This rearrangement joins TRBV15 to TRBJ2-4; D is undetermined. The DNA end lines up better with TRBJ2-7; the J call may be wrong. The CDR3 is 17 residues long. Germline V gene data show CDR1 as LNHNV and CDR2 as YYDKDF (reference sequence). The CDR3 here is CATSRDLAGALFYEQYF. CDR3 DNA sequence: TGTGCCACCAGCAGAGATCTGGCAGGCGCCTTATTCTACGAGCAGTACTTC.

The V call is TRBV28, the J call TRBJ2-1; no clear D. The V gene lost 6 bases and the J gene lost 3 bases, with 12 bases spanning the gap. Germline values: CDR1 MDHEN, CDR2 SYDVKM. This CDR3 region has 14 residues. Here the CDR3 reads CASSPMDRYNEQFF. DNA of the CDR3: TGTGCCAGCAGCCCAATGGACCGCTACAATGAGCAGTTCTTC.